Presented here are 3 T cell receptor beta chains from one specimen sequenced in a study of cytomegalovirus exposure and HLA in healthy donors. Primers: 60 Vbeta forward and 13 Jbeta reverse. Some clones are missing from TCRdb's copy, which holds only in-frame ones; the method was immunoSEQ multiplex PCR. This sample has around 140,000 clones, with approximately 82% found just once. Sequenced material: PBMCs. The receptors stem from a middle-aged woman in good health and CMV-seronegative.

This clone has just one count. The V gene is TRBV4-1, the J gene TRBJ2-5; 9 bases fit TRBD2. V shed 0 bases and J 6 bases; nucleotides not matched to a gene: 14. The CDR3 loop spans 18 amino acids. Germline loops: CDR1 MGHRA, CDR2 YSYEKL. This CDR3 reads CASSQDRFSGRIRKTQYF. Written as DNA, the CDR3 is TGCGCCAGCAGCCAAGATCGGTTTAGCGGGAGAATACGGAAGACCCAGTACTTC.

This clone was counted a few times. The V call is TRBV19, the J call TRBJ2-1, with TRBD1 as a possible D gene (6 bases). CDR1 and CDR2 from the germline V gene are LNHDA and SQIVND (reference sequence). The CDR3 runs 13 residues. The V end lost 5 bases, the J end lost 3 bases, and 8 bases lay between the germline ends. The DNA of the CDR3 is TGTGCCAGTAGTTGGGGACACTACAATGAGCAGTTCTTC. It specifies CASSWGHYNEQFF.

The genes are TRBV5-1 and TRBJ1-1, with TRBD1 matching 9 bases. Germline assignment: CDR1 SGHRS and CDR2 YFSETQ. V gave up 0 bases and J gave up 13 bases; unmatched junction bases: 4. The length of the CDR3 is 12 residues. Written as DNA, the CDR3 is TGCGCCAGCAGCTTGGGACAGGGGGAGGTTTTCTTT. Its translation: CASSLGQGEVFF.